A single sample gave rise to the 24 T cell receptor beta chains below, sequenced in a study of T-cell memory formation after mild COVID-19. TCRdb re-called the 5' RACE reads with MiXCR, one entry per CDR3 protein. This sample yields 150,000 to 200,000 distinct CDR3 sequences, of which 16% are seen a single time; under 2.5% belongs to the top ten. The sequenced sample consisted of PBMCs or a T cell subset sorted from them (not recorded which). These receptors were obtained from an adult woman who had mild COVID-19 (a few samples of this study predate the infection). Cell type and time point are not known.

This clonotype was observed many times. This sequence joins TRBV30 and TRBJ2-2; a weak D match, TRBD1 (5 bases). The ends were cut back, 2 bases at V and 2 bases at J, with 12 bases in the middle. The CDR3 consists of 15 residues. Germline CDR1 reads GTSNPN; CDR2 reads SVGIG (reference sequence). The CDR3 DNA is TGTGCCTGGAGTAGGGTACAGGTTAACACCGGGGAGCTGTTTTTT. This codes for CAWSRVQVNTGELFF.

This clonotype has just a few counts. The chain joins TRBV5-1 to TRBJ2-7; a weak D match, TRBD1 (6 bases). The CDR3 sequence is 15 residues long. The V end lost 2 bases, the J end lost 3 bases, and 15 bases lay between the germline ends. The germline CDR1 and CDR2 sequences are SGHRS and YFSETQ. CDR3 nucleotide sequence: TGCGCCAGCAGCTTAGAAGAGGGACACTTCTACGAGCAGTACTTC. This encodes CASSLEEGHFYEQYF. Looking up the rest from reference TRBV5-1 and TRBJ2-7 gives the full variable domain: KAGVTQTPRYLIKTRGQQVTLSCSPISGHRSVSWYQQTPGQGLQFLFEYFSETQRNKGNFPGRFSGRQFSNSRSEMNVSTLELGDSALYLCASSLEEGHFYEQYFGPGTRLTVT.

The rearrangement uses TRBV7-9 and TRBJ1-2; 8 bases align to TRBD1. This CDR3 comprises 15 residues. Germline trimming cut 3 bases from V and 5 bases from J; bases unmatched to any gene: 8. The germline gives CDR1 SEHNR, CDR2 FQNEAQ (reference sequence). CDR3 nucleotide sequence: TGTGCCAGCAGCTTTAATCAGGGGGCCCCTTATGGCTACACCTTC. Its translation: CASSFNQGAPYGYTF.

This rearrangement joins TRBV5-1 to TRBJ2-1, with D tentatively TRBD1 (5 bases). Per germline, CDR1 SGHRS and CDR2 YFSETQ. CDR3 length equals 14 residues. With 1 base removed from V and 8 bases from J, the gap between germline ends came to 13 bases. Written as DNA, the CDR3 is TGCGCCAGCAGCTTGTGGCAGGGTGTCGATGAGCAGTTCTTC. It codes for CASSLWQGVDEQFF.

The chain recombines TRBV7-2 with TRBJ1-5; D gene uncertain. V gave up 1 base and J gave up 2 bases, with 6 bases separating them. The CDR3 length is 14 residues. The V gene's germline CDR1 is SGHTA and CDR2 FQGNSA. This CDR3 is CASSLDPGNQPQHF. CDR3 nucleotides: TGTGCCAGCAGCTTAGATCCGGGCAATCAGCCCCAGCATTTT.

The CDR3 sequence: CASSPGWQETQYF. CDR3 in DNA: TGTGCCAGCTCACCGGGGTGGCAAGAGACCCAGTACTTC. The V gene is TRBV18, the J gene TRBJ2-5; D remains unclear. In germline, CDR1 is KGHSH, CDR2 LQKENI. This CDR3 contains 13 residues. Trimming stripped 3 bases from V and 2 bases from J, with 7 bases between.

The chain couples TRBV7-3 to TRBJ2-5; D is ambiguous. The CDR3 contains 14 residues. Looked up from germline, CDR1 is SGHTA and CDR2 is FQGTGA. The germline V and J ends were trimmed by 5 bases and 1 base, with 11 bases remaining between them. DNA for the CDR3: TGTGCCAGCAGCACGGACGGATCCCAAGAGACCCAGTACTTC. It codes for CASSTDGSQETQYF.

This clonotype has just a few counts. CDR3 region: CASSPPRDRRNQPQHF. CDR3 in DNA: TGTGCCAGCAGCCCCCCTCGGGACAGGAGAAATCAGCCCCAGCATTTT. The gene calls are TRBV2 and TRBJ1-5; 8 bases line up with TRBD1. Unmatched junction bases numbered 11, after V lost 6 bases and J lost 4 bases. Germline loops: CDR1 SNHLY, CDR2 FYNNEI. The CDR3 spans 16 residues.

This clonotype was seen ten or more times. This sequence joins TRBV7-8 and TRBJ1-3, with D unresolved. From germline, CDR1 is SGHVS and CDR2 FQNEAQ. Between the trimmed V and J ends, which lost 6 bases and 0 bases, there was a span of 6 bases. There are 13 residues in the CDR3. The CDR3 coding sequence is TGTGCCAGCAGGGGGTCCTCTGGAAACACCATATATTTT. It specifies CASRGSSGNTIYF.

This CDR3 is CASSSSDSQETQYF. The CDR3 DNA reads TGTGCCAGCAGTTCGTCGGACAGTCAAGAGACCCAGTACTTC. V and J are TRBV12-3 or TRBV12-4 and TRBJ2-5; TRBD1 might be the D (6 bases). This CDR3 has 14 residues. Trimming left V 4 bases short and J 2 bases short, with 11 bases between.

Only a few counts were recorded for this clonotype. The V gene is TRBV12-3 or TRBV12-4, the J gene TRBJ2-3; D is perhaps TRBD1 (6 bases). V lost 3 bases to trimming and J lost 0 bases, with 10 bases between them. CDR3 length: 15 amino acids. The CDR3 nucleotides read TGTGCCAGCAGTTTTGGGGACACTAGCACAGATACGCAGTATTTT. Its translation is CASSFGDTSTDTQYF.

The V call is TRBV29-1, the J call TRBJ2-5; D gene ambiguous. This CDR3 contains 11 residues. The ends were cut back, 4 bases at V and 5 bases at J, with 8 bases in the middle. CDR1 and CDR2 from the germline V gene are SQVTM and ANQGSEA. The CDR3 coding sequence is TGCAGCGTTGTCAGGTTGGAGACCCAGTACTTC. Translation gives CSVVRLETQYF.

Ten or more counts support this clonotype. The chain couples TRBV5-6 to TRBJ2-5, with D unresolved. CDR1 is SGHDT, CDR2 YYEEEE, per germline. CDR3 length: 18 amino acids. V lost 0 bases, J lost 1 base, and 19 bases lay in between. Here the CDR3 DNA reads TGTGCCAGCAGCTTGGTCGCGTCCCCCCCGCGGTCCCAAGAGACCCAGTACTTC. Residues: CASSLVASPPRSQETQYF.

V gene TRBV11-3 combines with J gene TRBJ1-1; D is uncertain. Deletions cut 5 bases from V and 0 bases from J, with 13 bases between. Germline V gene lookup returns CDR1 SGHNT and CDR2 YENEEA. The CDR3 contains 15 residues. The CDR3 DNA follows: TGTGCCAGCAGCCTCGAGGTGGAAGTGAACACTGAAGCTTTCTTT. Encoded protein: CASSLEVEVNTEAFF.

This chain uses TRBV25-1 with TRBJ2-3, with 10 bases aligning to TRBD2. The germline V gene has CDR1 MGHDK and CDR2 SYGVNS. The V gene end was trimmed by 2 bases and the J gene end by 3 bases; junction bases not matched to a gene: 5. The CDR3 has 16 amino acids. The CDR3 reads CASSEPAGGRTDTQYF. The CDR3 DNA reads TGTGCCAGCAGTGAACCAGCGGGAGGGCGAACAGATACGCAGTATTTT.

This clonotype was seen repeatedly, ten times or more. The chain employs TRBV9 and TRBJ2-2; the D is unclear. The CDR3 is 14 residues long. Germline V gene data show CDR1 as SGDLS and CDR2 as YYNGEE. Trimming removed 4 bases at V and 2 bases at J, with 9 bases between. CDR3 amino acids: CASSPQPNTGELFF. CDR3 in DNA: TGTGCCAGCAGCCCACAGCCCAACACCGGGGAGCTGTTTTTT.

V usage is TRBV29-1 and J usage is TRBJ1-1; D is possibly TRBD1 (5 bases). This CDR3 is 14 amino acids long. Germline assignment: CDR1 SQVTM and CDR2 ANQGSEA. Trimming left V 4 bases short and J 5 bases short, with 17 bases between. Here the CDR3 DNA reads TGCAGCGTTGGGGATTTGTGGGGGGGGACTGAAGCTTTCTTT. This encodes CSVGDLWGGTEAFF.

V usage is TRBV7-2 and J usage is TRBJ2-7, with TRBD2 identical over 11 bases. In germline, CDR1 is SGHTA, CDR2 FQGNSA. V lost 5 bases, J lost 6 bases, and 6 bases stayed unmatched. There are 14 residues in the CDR3. In nucleotides, the CDR3 is TGTGCCAGCAGCCGCCGACTAGCGGGATTCGAGCAGTACTTC. Its protein is CASSRRLAGFEQYF.

This clonotype came up once. The rearrangement links TRBV13 to TRBJ1-1; possibly TRBD1 for D (6 bases). With 1 base removed from V and 10 bases from J, the gap between germline ends came to 7 bases. The length of the CDR3 is 11 residues. CDR1 PRHDT and CDR2 FYEKMQ come from the germline V gene (reference sequence). CDR3 amino acids: CASSLVGGAFF. As DNA, the CDR3 is TGTGCCAGCAGCTTAGTAGGGGGAGCTTTCTTT.

The V call is TRBV29-1, the J call TRBJ2-1; D ambiguous. Trimming pared 1 base from V and 5 bases from J, leaving 9 bases between. This CDR3 has 13 amino acids. Per the germline V gene, CDR1 is SQVTM and CDR2 is ANQGSEA. DNA of the CDR3: TGCAGCGTTGAAGGACCAGGTAACAATGAGCAGTTCTTC. It encodes CSVEGPGNNEQFF.

J is TRBJ2-2 and V is TRBV30, with no clear D. V was shortened by 2 bases and J by 2 bases, with 9 bases between the two germline ends. Germline V lookup: CDR1 GTSNPN, CDR2 SVGIG (reference sequence). This CDR3 spans 14 amino acids. The CDR3 nucleotides read TGTGCCTGGAGTAGGACGGTCAACACCGGGGAGCTGTTTTTT. Protein: CAWSRTVNTGELFF. Combining the CDR3 with reference TRBV30 and TRBJ2-2 gives the whole variable domain SQTIHQWPATLVQPVGSPLSLECTVEGTSNPNLYWYRQAAGRGLQLLFYSVGIGQISSEVPQNLSASRPQDRQFILSSKKLLLSDSGFYLCAWSRTVNTGELFFGEGSRLTVL.

This chain connects TRBV29-1 to TRBJ2-1, with 12 nucleotides matching TRBD1. The V gene's germline CDR1 is SQVTM and CDR2 ANQGSEA. There are 15 residues in the CDR3. The J segment lost 12 bases and the V segment lost 0 bases, leaving 9 bases of the junction unmatched. The CDR3 DNA reads TGCAGCGTTGAAGATCTTGGGACAGGGGGCCGTAGGCAGTTCTTC. It specifies CSVEDLGTGGRRQFF.

The chain uses TRBV5-1 and TRBJ2-6; unclear D gene. Trimming pared 0 bases from V and 1 base from J, leaving 11 bases between. The CDR3 is 17 residues long. Germline V gene data show CDR1 as SGHRS and CDR2 as YFSETQ. The CDR3 sequence is CASSLAGTFSGANVLTF. CDR3 DNA sequence: TGCGCCAGCAGCTTGGCTGGCACGTTTTCTGGGGCCAACGTCCTGACTTTC.

There are a few counts of this clonotype. The chain has TRBV11-3 and TRBJ2-7; D is perhaps TRBD2 (5 bases). Between the trimmed V and J ends, which lost 0 bases and 6 bases, there was a span of 12 bases. This CDR3 is 14 amino acids long. From germline, CDR1 is SGHNT and CDR2 YENEEA. The CDR3 sequence is CASSLDPEGTEQYF. The DNA for the CDR3 is TGTGCCAGCAGCTTAGACCCAGAGGGTACCGAGCAGTACTTC.